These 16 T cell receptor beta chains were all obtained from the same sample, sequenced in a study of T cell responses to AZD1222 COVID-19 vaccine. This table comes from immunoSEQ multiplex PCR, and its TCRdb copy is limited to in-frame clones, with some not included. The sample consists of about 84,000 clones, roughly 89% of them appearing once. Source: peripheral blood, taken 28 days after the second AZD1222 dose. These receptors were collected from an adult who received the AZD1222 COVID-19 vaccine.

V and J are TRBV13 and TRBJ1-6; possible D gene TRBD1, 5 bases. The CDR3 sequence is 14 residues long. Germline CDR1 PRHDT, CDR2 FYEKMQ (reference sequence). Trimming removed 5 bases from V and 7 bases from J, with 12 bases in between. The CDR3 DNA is TGTGCCAGCAGCCTACCGGGACTCAATTCACCCCTCCACTTT. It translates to CASSLPGLNSPLHF.

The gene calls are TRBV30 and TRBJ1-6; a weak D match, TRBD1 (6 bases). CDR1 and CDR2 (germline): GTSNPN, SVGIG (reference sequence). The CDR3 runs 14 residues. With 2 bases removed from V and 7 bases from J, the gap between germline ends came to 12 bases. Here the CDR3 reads CAWSRTVQNSPLHF. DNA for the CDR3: TGTGCCTGGAGTCGGACAGTGCAGAATTCACCCCTCCACTTT.

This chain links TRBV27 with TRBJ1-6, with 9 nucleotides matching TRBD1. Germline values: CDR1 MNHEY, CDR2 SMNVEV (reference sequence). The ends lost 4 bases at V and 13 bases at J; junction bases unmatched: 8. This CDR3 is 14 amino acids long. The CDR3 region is CASSSPGQGYPLHF. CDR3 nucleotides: TGTGCCAGCAGTTCACCGGGACAGGGATATCCCCTCCACTTT.

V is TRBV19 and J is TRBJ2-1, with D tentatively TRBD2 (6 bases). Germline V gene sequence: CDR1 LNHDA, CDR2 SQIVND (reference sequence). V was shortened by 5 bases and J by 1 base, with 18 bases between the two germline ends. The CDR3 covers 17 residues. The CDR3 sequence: CASSPPRRGVSYNEQFF. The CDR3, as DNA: TGTGCCAGTAGTCCCCCACGGCGGGGAGTGTCCTACAATGAGCAGTTCTTC.

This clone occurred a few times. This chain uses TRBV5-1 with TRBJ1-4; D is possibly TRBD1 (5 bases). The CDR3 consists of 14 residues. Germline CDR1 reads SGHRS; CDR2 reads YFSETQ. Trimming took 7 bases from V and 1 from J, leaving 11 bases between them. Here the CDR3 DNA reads TGCGCCAGCGGGGACGACGGAACTAATGAAAAACTGTTTTTT. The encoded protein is CASGDDGTNEKLFF.

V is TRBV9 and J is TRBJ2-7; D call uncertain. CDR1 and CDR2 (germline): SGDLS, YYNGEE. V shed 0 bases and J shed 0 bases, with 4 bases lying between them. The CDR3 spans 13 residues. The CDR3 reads CASSVASSYEQYF. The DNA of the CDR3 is TGTGCCAGCAGCGTAGCGAGCTCCTACGAGCAGTACTTC.

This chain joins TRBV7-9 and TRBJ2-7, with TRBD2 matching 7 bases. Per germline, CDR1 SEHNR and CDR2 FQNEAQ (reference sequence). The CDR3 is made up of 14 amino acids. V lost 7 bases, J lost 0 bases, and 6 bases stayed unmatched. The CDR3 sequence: CASTDGGSSYEQYF. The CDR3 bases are TGTGCCAGCACTGACGGCGGGAGCTCCTACGAGCAGTACTTC. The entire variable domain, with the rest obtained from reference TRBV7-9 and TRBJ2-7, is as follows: DTGVSQNPRHKITKRGQNVTFRCDPISEHNRLYWYRQTLGQGPEFLTYFQNEAQLEKSRLLSDRFSAERPKGSFSTLEIQRTEQGDSAMYLCASTDGGSSYEQYFGPGTRLTVT.

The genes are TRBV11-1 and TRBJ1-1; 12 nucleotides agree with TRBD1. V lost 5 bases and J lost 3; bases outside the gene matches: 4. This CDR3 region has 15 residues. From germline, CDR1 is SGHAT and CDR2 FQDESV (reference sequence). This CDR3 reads CASSPGQGADTEAFF. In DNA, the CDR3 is TGTGCCAGCAGCCCGGGACAGGGGGCGGACACTGAAGCTTTCTTT.

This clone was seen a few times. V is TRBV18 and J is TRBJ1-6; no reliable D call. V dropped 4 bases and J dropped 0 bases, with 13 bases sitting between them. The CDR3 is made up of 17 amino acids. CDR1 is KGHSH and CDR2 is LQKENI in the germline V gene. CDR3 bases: TGTGCCAGCTCACTTCGTCTCCCTAGCTCCTATAATTCACCCCTCCACTTT. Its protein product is CASSLRLPSSYNSPLHF. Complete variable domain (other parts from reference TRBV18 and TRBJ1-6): NAGVMQNPRHLVRRRGQEARLRCSPMKGHSHVYWYRQLPEEGLKFMVYLQKENIIDESGMPKERFSAEFPKEGPSILRIQQVVRGDSAAYFCASSLRLPSSYNSPLHFGNGTRLTVT.

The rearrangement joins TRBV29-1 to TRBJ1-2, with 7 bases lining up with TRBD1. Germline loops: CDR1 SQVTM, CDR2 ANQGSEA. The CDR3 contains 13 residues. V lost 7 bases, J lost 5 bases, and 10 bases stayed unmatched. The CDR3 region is CSGDRVSDYGYTF. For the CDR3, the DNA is TGCAGCGGAGACAGGGTCTCGGATTATGGCTACACCTTC.

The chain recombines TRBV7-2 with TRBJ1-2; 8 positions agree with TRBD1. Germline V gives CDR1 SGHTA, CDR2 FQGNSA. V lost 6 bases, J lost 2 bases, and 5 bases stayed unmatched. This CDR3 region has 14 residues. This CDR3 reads CASSTTGANYGYTF. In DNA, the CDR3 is TGTGCCAGCAGTACGACAGGGGCGAACTATGGCTACACCTTC.

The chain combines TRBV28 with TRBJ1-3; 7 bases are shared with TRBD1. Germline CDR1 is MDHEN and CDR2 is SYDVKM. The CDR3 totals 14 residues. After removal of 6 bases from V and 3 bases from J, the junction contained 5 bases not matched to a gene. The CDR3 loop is CASRTGDGGNTIYF. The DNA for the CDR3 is TGTGCCAGCAGAACAGGGGATGGTGGAAACACCATATATTTT.

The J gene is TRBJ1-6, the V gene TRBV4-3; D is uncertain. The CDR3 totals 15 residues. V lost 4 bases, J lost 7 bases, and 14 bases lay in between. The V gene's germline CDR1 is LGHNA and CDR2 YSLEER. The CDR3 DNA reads TGCGCCAGCAGCCTACAGCCGGCCCCAAATTCACCCCTCCACTTT. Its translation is CASSLQPAPNSPLHF.

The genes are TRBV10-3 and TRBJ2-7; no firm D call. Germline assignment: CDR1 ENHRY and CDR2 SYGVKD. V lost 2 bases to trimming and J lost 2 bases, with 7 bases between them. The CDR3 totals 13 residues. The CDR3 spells CAISEGVAYEQYF. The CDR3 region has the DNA TGTGCCATCAGTGAGGGGGTCGCCTACGAGCAGTACTTC.

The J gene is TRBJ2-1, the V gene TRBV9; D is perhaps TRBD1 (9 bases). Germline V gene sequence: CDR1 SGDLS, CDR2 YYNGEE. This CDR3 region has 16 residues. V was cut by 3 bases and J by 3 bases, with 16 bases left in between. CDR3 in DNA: TGTGCCAGCAGCGCGGGAGGGACAGGGATCTACAATGAGCAGTTCTTC. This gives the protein CASSAGGTGIYNEQFF.

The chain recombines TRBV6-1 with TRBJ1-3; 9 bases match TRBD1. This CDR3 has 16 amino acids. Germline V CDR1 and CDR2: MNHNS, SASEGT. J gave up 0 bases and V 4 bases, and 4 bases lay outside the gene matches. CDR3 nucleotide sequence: TGTGCCAGCAGTGGGACAGGGGCAAGCTCTGGAAACACCATATATTTT. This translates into CASSGTGASSGNTIYF.